These T cell receptor beta chains were read from a single sample in a study of cytomegalovirus exposure and HLA in healthy donors. Using immunoSEQ multiplex PCR, the repertoire was profiled, and TCRdb retains in-frame clones only, with some absent. This table holds 95,000 to 150,000 clones, 75% found once. Sequencing used PBMCs. These receptors all stem from a woman aged 40 to 50 in good health and CMV-seropositive. Both conserved end residues are part of each CDR3. Fields, in order: V gene, D gene, J gene, clone size, CDR3 protein, CDR3 DNA. A D gene is named only where the DNA matches it firmly. Some rows mark clone size as missing; the rest say once, few, many or name a class of expanded clone.

V: TRBV4-3; D: .; J: TRBJ1-1; size: .; CDR3: CASSQEVRAPNTEAFF; DNA: TGCGCCAGCAGCCAAGAGGTAAGAGCCCCGAACACTGAAGCTTTCTTT
V: TRBV7-3; D: .; J: TRBJ2-3; size: .; CDR3: CASSFLASPGDTQYF; DNA: TGTGCCAGCAGCTTCCTAGCATCACCCGGGGATACGCAGTATTTT
V: TRBV29-1; D: TRBD1; J: TRBJ1-2; size: .; CDR3: CSVEVGQGVNYGYTF; DNA: TGCAGCGTTGAAGTGGGACAGGGCGTTAACTATGGCTACACCTTC
V: TRBV29-1; D: TRBD2; J: TRBJ2-5; size: once; CDR3: CSSPGLAGGGETQYF; DNA: TGCAGCTCGCCGGGACTAGCGGGAGGCGGGGAGACCCAGTACTTC
V: TRBV18; D: .; J: TRBJ1-1; size: once; CDR3: CASTAGVGTEAFF; DNA: TGTGCCAGCACCGCCGGGGTGGGAACTGAAGCTTTCTTT
V: TRBV9; D: TRBD2; J: TRBJ2-2; size: .; CDR3: CASSRGGPAGELFF; DNA: TGTGCCAGCAGCCGGGGGGGCCCCGCCGGGGAGCTGTTTTTT
V: TRBV30; D: TRBD1; J: TRBJ2-7; size: once; CDR3: CAWTDRVYEQYF; DNA: TGTGCCTGGACGGACAGGGTCTACGAGCAGTACTTC
V: TRBV30; D: .; J: TRBJ1-2; size: few; CDR3: CAWSTTGIANYGYTF; DNA: TGTGCCTGGAGTACCACAGGGATAGCAAACTATGGCTACACCTTC
V: TRBV18; D: TRBD1; J: TRBJ1-1; size: few; CDR3: CASSPEQGELNTEAFF; DNA: TGTGCCAGCTCACCGGAGCAGGGGGAATTGAACACTGAAGCTTTCTTT
V: TRBV6-1; D: .; J: TRBJ2-7; size: once; CDR3: CASTTPLFAPEQYF; DNA: TGTGCCAGCACTACCCCCCTTTTCGCCCCGGAGCAGTACTTC
V: TRBV7-9; D: TRBD1; J: TRBJ1-3; size: .; CDR3: CASSPTGGPIGNTIYF; DNA: TGTGCCAGCAGCCCGACAGGGGGGCCCATTGGAAACACCATATATTTT
V: TRBV23-1; D: .; J: TRBJ1-2; size: .; CDR3: CASSKCYYGYTF; DNA: TGCGCCAGCAGTAAGTGCTATTATGGCTACACCTTC
V: TRBV11-3; D: TRBD2; J: TRBJ2-5; size: few; CDR3: CASSSGLAGQETQYF; DNA: TGTGCCAGCAGCTCGGGACTAGCGGGCCAAGAGACCCAGTACTTC
V: TRBV6-5; D: .; J: TRBJ1-2; size: .; CDR3: CASSYNPSVGGYTF; DNA: TGTGCCAGCAGTTACAACCCATCGGTCGGTGGCTACACCTTC
V: TRBV4-3; D: .; J: TRBJ1-1; size: .; CDR3: CASSQERARAAEAFF; DNA: TGCGCCAGCAGCCAAGAAAGGGCGAGGGCGGCTGAAGCTTTCTTT
V: TRBV7-6; D: TRBD1; J: TRBJ1-1; size: .; CDR3: CASSWGQGNTEAFF; DNA: TGTGCCAGCAGCTGGGGACAGGGGAACACTGAAGCTTTCTTT
V: TRBV7-2; D: .; J: TRBJ1-1; size: .; CDR3: CASSPMRGMNTEAFF; DNA: TGTGCCAGCAGCCCTATGCGGGGAATGAACACTGAAGCTTTCTTT
V: TRBV4-3; D: TRBD1; J: TRBJ1-5; size: .; CDR3: CASSQVVQGGQPQHF; DNA: TGCGCCAGCAGCCAAGTCGTACAGGGGGGCCAGCCCCAGCATTTT
V: TRBV15; D: TRBD1; J: TRBJ2-7; size: .; CDR3: CATFSGTGGYEQYF; DNA: TGTGCCACCTTTTCCGGGACAGGGGGCTACGAGCAGTACTTC
V: TRBV30; D: .; J: TRBJ2-3; size: .; CDR3: CAWRVADTQYF; DNA: TGTGCCTGGAGGGTTGCGGATACGCAGTATTTT
V: TRBV7-2; D: TRBD1; J: TRBJ2-7; size: once; CDR3: CASSLRGLGYEQYF; DNA: TGTGCCAGCAGCTTAAGGGGGCTAGGCTACGAGCAGTACTTC
V: TRBV30; D: .; J: TRBJ2-3; size: once; CDR3: CAWSVLRTDTQYF; DNA: TGTGCCTGGAGTGTACTGCGCACAGATACGCAGTATTTT
V: TRBV7-9; D: TRBD1; J: TRBJ2-6; size: .; CDR3: CASRGQGAYGANVLTF; DNA: TGTGCCAGCAGGGGACAGGGGGCTTACGGGGCCAACGTCCTGACTTTC
V: TRBV7-2; D: .; J: TRBJ2-5; size: .; CDR3: CASSFGLNQETQYF; DNA: TGTGCCAGCAGCTTCGGACTAAACCAAGAGACCCAGTACTTC
V: TRBV28; D: .; J: TRBJ1-5; size: .; CDR3: CASSLTLGQGVHQPQHF; DNA: TGTGCCAGCAGTTTAACGCTAGGGCAGGGCGTTCATCAGCCCCAGCATTTT
V: TRBV9; D: TRBD1; J: TRBJ1-2; size: .; CDR3: CASSRDSLYGYTF; DNA: TGTGCCAGCAGTCGGGACAGCCTTTATGGCTACACCTTC
V: TRBV4-3; D: .; J: TRBJ2-7; size: .; CDR3: CASSQDKGGGAYEQYF; DNA: TGCGCCAGCAGCCAAGATAAGGGGGGGGGCGCCTACGAGCAGTACTTC
V: TRBV6-5; D: TRBD2; J: TRBJ2-5; size: few; CDR3: CATARGGETQYF; DNA: TGTGCCACAGCCCGGGGGGGGGAGACCCAGTACTTC
V: TRBV9; D: .; J: TRBJ2-2; size: .; CDR3: CASSVAWGDNTGELFF; DNA: TGTGCCAGCAGCGTAGCTTGGGGGGACAACACCGGGGAGCTGTTTTTT
V: TRBV5-6; D: TRBD2; J: TRBJ2-5; size: once; CDR3: CASRRLAGVLETQYF; DNA: TGTGCCAGCAGGCGCTTAGCGGGAGTGTTAGAGACCCAGTACTTC
V: TRBV19; D: .; J: TRBJ1-2; size: .; CDR3: CASSIDPRDALYGYTF; DNA: TGTGCCAGTAGTATAGATCCCAGGGATGCATTGTATGGCTACACCTTC
V: TRBV6-5; D: .; J: TRBJ1-1; size: .; CDR3: CASSYTFLGDTEAFF; DNA: TGTGCCAGCAGTTACACCTTCCTGGGCGACACTGAAGCTTTCTTT
V: TRBV4-1; D: .; J: TRBJ2-7; size: .; CDR3: CASSPRSDYQTYEQYF; DNA: TGCGCCAGCAGCCCCAGATCGGACTACCAAACCTACGAGCAGTACTTC
V: TRBV6-5; D: TRBD1; J: TRBJ1-2; size: .; CDR3: CASSFRTGRSIDGYTF; DNA: TGTGCCAGCAGTTTTCGGACAGGGAGAAGTATCGATGGCTACACCTTC
V: TRBV7-7; D: TRBD2; J: TRBJ2-3; size: few; CDR3: CASSLTSGSTDTQYF; DNA: TGTGCTAGCTCTCTAACTAGCGGTAGCACAGATACGCAGTATTTT
V: TRBV5-1; D: TRBD1; J: TRBJ2-2; size: .; CDR3: CASSFAGGTGELFF; DNA: TGCGCCAGCAGCTTTGCAGGGGGCACCGGGGAGCTGTTTTTT
V: TRBV21-1; D: .; J: TRBJ2-1; size: once; CDR3: CASSKGGLAGVYNEQFF; DNA: TGTGCCAGCAGCAAAGGGGGACTAGCGGGAGTCTACAATGAGCAGTTCTTC
V: TRBV2; D: .; J: TRBJ2-7; size: .; CDR3: CASRGGLSYEQYF; DNA: TGTGCCAGCAGGGGAGGACTCTCCTACGAGCAGTACTTC
V: TRBV2; D: TRBD1; J: TRBJ1-1; size: .; CDR3: CASSLEGTGGSMNTEAFF; DNA: TGTGCCAGCAGTTTGGAAGGGACAGGGGGCTCGATGAACACTGAAGCTTTCTTT
V: TRBV9; D: TRBD1; J: TRBJ2-1; size: .; CDR3: CASSVQGEINNEQFF; DNA: TGTGCCAGCAGCGTTCAGGGGGAAATCAACAATGAGCAGTTCTTC
V: TRBV6-5; D: .; J: TRBJ1-1; size: .; CDR3: CASRDIANTEAFF; DNA: TGTGCCAGCAGGGACATTGCGAACACTGAAGCTTTCTTT
V: TRBV9; D: TRBD1; J: TRBJ1-5; size: .; CDR3: CASSVGRMGAGGRSYSNQPQHF; DNA: TGTGCCAGCAGCGTAGGTCGGATGGGGGCAGGGGGTCGGAGTTATAGCAATCAGCCCCAGCATTTT
V: TRBV19; D: .; J: TRBJ2-6; size: once; CDR3: CASAQGDSGANVLTF; DNA: TGTGCCAGCGCACAGGGAGACTCTGGGGCCAACGTCCTGACTTTC
V: TRBV10-3; D: .; J: TRBJ2-7; size: .; CDR3: CAIKGPEGVYEQYF; DNA: TGTGCCATCAAGGGGCCCGAAGGGGTCTACGAGCAGTACTTC
V: TRBV5-6; D: TRBD1; J: TRBJ1-4; size: .; CDR3: CASSLVGTGEYGEKLFF; DNA: TGTGCCAGCAGCTTGGTCGGGACAGGGGAGTACGGAGAAAAACTGTTTTTT
V: TRBV13; D: .; J: TRBJ2-7; size: .; CDR3: CASSILRQGLNADYEQYF; DNA: TGTGCCAGCAGCATACTACGACAGGGACTGAACGCTGACTACGAGCAGTACTTC
V: TRBV4-2; D: TRBD2; J: TRBJ2-7; size: .; CDR3: CASSQATSGPYEQYF; DNA: TGTGCCAGCAGCCAAGCGACTAGCGGTCCCTACGAGCAGTACTTC
V: TRBV11-2; D: TRBD1; J: TRBJ1-1; size: .; CDR3: CASRSRTGKRAEAFF; DNA: TGTGCCAGCAGATCCCGGACAGGGAAAAGGGCTGAAGCTTTCTTT
V: TRBV19; D: TRBD1; J: TRBJ1-5; size: few; CDR3: CASTGFWGQGGHQPQHF; DNA: TGTGCCAGTACCGGATTTTGGGGACAGGGGGGTCATCAGCCCCAGCATTTT
V: TRBV7-9; D: TRBD2; J: TRBJ2-7; size: .; CDR3: CASSPTLGGRGEQYF; DNA: TGTGCCAGCAGCCCCACCTTGGGCGGGAGGGGCGAGCAGTACTTC
V: TRBV28; D: TRBD2; J: TRBJ2-3; size: .; CDR3: CASSLRRETTDTQYF; DNA: TGTGCCAGCAGTTTACGGCGGGAGACTACAGATACGCAGTATTTT